These T cell receptor beta chains were read from a single sample in a study of cytomegalovirus exposure and HLA in healthy donors. Using immunoSEQ multiplex PCR, the repertoire was profiled, and TCRdb retains in-frame clones only, with some absent. The top ten clones hold 0.83% of a sample with about 360,000 clones, more than 80% of them seen once. Sequencing used PBMCs. The receptor set was obtained from a woman aged 18-29 years in good health and CMV-seronegative. Each CDR3 is given with its conserved first and last residue. A D gene is named only where the DNA matches it firmly. Rows give clone size only sometimes, using once, few, many, or a class for an expanded clone.

V	D	J	size	DNA	CDR3
TRBV4-2	NA	TRBJ1-1	NA	TGTGCCAGCAGGGATCAGGGGTCGGGGAACACTGAAGCTTTCTTT	CASRDQGSGNTEAFF
TRBV7-2	TRBD1	TRBJ2-3	NA	TGTGCCAGTAAGGACAGGGCGGGGCGGAATACGCAGTATTTT	CASKDRAGRNTQYF
TRBV19	TRBD1	TRBJ2-6	NA	TGTGCCAGTGGCTCCGGGACAGGGTTGACTGGGGCCAACGTCCTGACTTTC	CASGSGTGLTGANVLTF
TRBV5-6	NA	TRBJ1-1	NA	TGTGCCAGCAGCTTGGGAGACAGGAACACTGAAGCTTTCTTT	CASSLGDRNTEAFF
TRBV10-2	NA	TRBJ2-7	NA	TGCGCCAGCAGTGAGAGCACAGCCAACGACGGGTACTTC	CASSESTANDGYF
TRBV6-5	TRBD2	TRBJ2-7	NA	TGTGCCAGCAGTTACCGGGGAGGGTCCTACGAGCAGTACTTC	CASSYRGGSYEQYF
TRBV28	NA	TRBJ2-2	once	TGTGCCAGCAGTCTAACCCGTCCCCGATTAATGAACACCGGGGAGCTGTTTTTT	CASSLTRPRLMNTGELFF
TRBV28	TRBD1	TRBJ1-5	NA	TGTGCCAGCAGTTTCCTCAGGGGGCGCTTTCAGCCCCAGCATTTT	CASSFLRGRFQPQHF
TRBV5-6	NA	TRBJ1-4	NA	TGTGCCAGCAGCTTGCATCGGGGGGCTACTAATGAAAAACTGTTTTTT	CASSLHRGATNEKLFF
TRBV9	TRBD2	TRBJ2-1	NA	TGTGCCAGCAGCGTAACCCCCTTGGTAGCGGGGGTGTACAATGAGCAGTTCTTC	CASSVTPLVAGVYNEQFF
TRBV6-1	NA	TRBJ1-3	NA	TGTGCCAGCAGTGAAACTCGGGGGGGAATAACTGGAAACACCATATATTTT	CASSETRGGITGNTIYF
TRBV5-1	NA	TRBJ2-5	NA	TGCGCCAGCAGCTGGGGGGGCGCGGAGACCCAGTACTTC	CASSWGGAETQYF
TRBV28	NA	TRBJ1-5	NA	TGTGCCAGCAGTTTTTACCCCCTTACCCGCTTGGCAGATCAGCCCCAGCATTTT	CASSFYPLTRLADQPQHF
TRBV6-1	TRBD1	TRBJ2-3	NA	TGTGCCACCAGACAGGGGGCAGCAGATACGCAGTATTTT	CATRQGAADTQYF
TRBV15	TRBD1	TRBJ2-7	NA	TGTGCCACCAGCAGAGATCGGTACAGGGGGCCCTACGAGCAGTACTTC	CATSRDRYRGPYEQYF
TRBV2	TRBD1	TRBJ1-5	once	TGTGCCAGCAGTGAACAGGGGGCCTATATTGGGAGCAATCAGCCCCAGCATTTT	CASSEQGAYIGSNQPQHF
TRBV5-4	NA	TRBJ2-2	NA	TGTGCCAGCTCCGCGCAAACTAACACCGGGGAGCTGTTTTTT	CASSAQTNTGELFF
TRBV28	NA	TRBJ2-7	NA	TGTGCCAGCAGTTTAGAACAGAACTCCTACGAGCAGTACTTC	CASSLEQNSYEQYF
TRBV30	NA	TRBJ1-2	once	TGTACGGGGGAGGACTATGGCTACACCTTC	CTGEDYGYTF
TRBV28	NA	TRBJ1-1	once	TGTGCCAGCAGCACAGGGAGTGACACTGAAGCTTTCTTT	CASSTGSDTEAFF
TRBV7-9	NA	TRBJ1-2	NA	TGTGCCAGCAGCTTACAGGGGAACTATGGCTACACCTTC	CASSLQGNYGYTF
TRBV4-2	TRBD2	TRBJ2-7	NA	TGTGCCAGCAGCCAAACGACTAGCGGGGGATACGAGCAGTACTTC	CASSQTTSGGYEQYF